Reported below is one TCR beta chain. In the source study's methods: How many nucleated cells were present was estimated from reference gene primer amplification. Produced via immunoSEQ multiplex PCR; TCRdb's table is partial and in-frame only. V and J calls and clone size come straight from that table; D and trimming were deduced from the DNA. This sample carries 150,000 to 200,000 clones, about 88% of them seen once, and the ten largest clones take 2.5% to 3.5%. This entry is derived from a study of blood T cell repertoires in COVID-19. Study-wide background: Donors in the United States, Italy and Spain gave samples during acute or convalescent COVID-19. PBMCs, B-cell-depleted T cells, or T cells were the source of the cDNA or gDNA that made up the material.

The CDR3 contains 18 residues. The germline CDR1 and CDR2 sequences are SGHTA and FQGNSA. Between the trimmed V and J ends, which lost 0 bases and 2 bases, there was a span of 14 bases. This sequence was found in a woman in her twenties or thirties with active or convalescent COVID-19. Sequencing used peripheral blood. This chain joins TRBV7-2 and TRBJ1-6; D call uncertain. CDR3 amino acids: CASSLAPRSNAYNSPLHF. In DNA, the CDR3 is TGTGCCAGCAGCTTAGCCCCTCGGTCGAATGCCTATAATTCACCCCTCCACTTT.